The 17 T cell receptor beta chains in this list originate from one sample, sequenced in a study of spatial heterogeneity in lung cancer. Time point specified: blood at routine non-recurrence follow-up after resection. Whole RNA obtained from tumor, nontumor lung or frozen PBMC underwent sequencing without sorting. TCRdb passed the 5' RACE reads through MiXCR, listing each CDR3 protein once. The table includes around 120,000 distinct CDR3 sequences, more than 9% detected once. Sequences were derived from PBMCs, sampled at follow-up. Every receptor here comes from a male donor with early-stage non-small cell lung cancer.

This clonotype was found a few times. The chain recombines TRBV5-1 with TRBJ1-2; D gene ambiguous. V lost 0 bases and J lost 2, with 5 bases in between. Germline CDR1 reads SGHRS; CDR2 reads YFSETQ. The CDR3 has 13 residues. The CDR3 is CASSLALNYGYTF. DNA of the CDR3: TGCGCCAGCAGCTTGGCCCTAAACTATGGCTACACCTTC.

This clonotype was seen repeatedly, ten times or more. This rearrangement joins TRBV7-2 to TRBJ1-1, with D perhaps TRBD1 (6 bases). The CDR3 loop spans 15 amino acids. With 4 bases removed from V and 1 base from J, the gap between germline ends came to 13 bases. From germline, CDR1 is SGHTA and CDR2 FQGNSA. The CDR3 DNA sequence: TGTGCCAGCAGCTCCGGGGGGGCGGCGAACACTGAAGCTTTCTTT. Its protein product is CASSSGGAANTEAFF. The whole variable domain, filled in from reference TRBV7-2 and TRBJ1-1, reads GAGVSQSPSNKVTEKGKDVELRCDPISGHTALYWYRQSLGQGLEFLIYFQGNSAPDKSGLPSDRFSAERTGGSVSTLTIQRTQQEDSAVYLCASSSGGAANTEAFFGQGTRLTVV.

The chain carries TRBV7-9 and TRBJ1-4, with 7 nucleotides matching TRBD1. The CDR3 has 15 residues. V shed 1 base, J shed 4 bases, and the junction held 3 bases outside the gene matches. CDR1 is SEHNR and CDR2 is FQNEAQ in the germline V gene (reference sequence). The DNA for the CDR3 is TGTGCCAGCAGCTTAGAGGGGGCCAATAATGAAAAACTGTTTTTT. It is translated as CASSLEGANNEKLFF.

This clonotype was observed a handful of times. The genes are TRBV2 and TRBJ2-1; no firm D call. Germline loops: CDR1 SNHLY, CDR2 FYNNEI. The CDR3 is made up of 14 amino acids. The ends were cut back, 5 bases at V and 4 bases at J, with 12 bases in the middle. The CDR3 region is CASSSGSGYNEQFF. In DNA form, the CDR3 reads TGTGCCAGCAGTTCAGGATCCGGGTACAATGAGCAGTTCTTC.

At least ten counts were recorded for this clonotype. The J gene is TRBJ2-7, the V gene TRBV18; either TRBD1 or TRBD2 may fit D (5 bases each). This CDR3 has 12 residues. Germline values: CDR1 KGHSH, CDR2 LQKENI. Trimming pared 3 bases from V and 3 bases from J, leaving 6 bases between. CDR3 nucleotides: TGTGCCAGCTCACCGGGGGACTACGAGCAGTACTTC. It yields the protein CASSPGDYEQYF.

This clonotype was seen ten or more times. The rearrangement links TRBV4-1 to TRBJ1-2; TRBD1 matches 8 bases. Germline V gene sequence: CDR1 MGHRA, CDR2 YSYEKL. The CDR3 contains 15 residues. Trimming took 3 bases from V and 4 from J; bases not matched to a gene: 7. CDR3 amino acids: CASSQWTGQGYGYTF. CDR3 coding DNA: TGCGCCAGCAGCCAGTGGACAGGGCAGGGCTATGGCTACACCTTC.

The rearrangement links TRBV6-2 or TRBV6-3 to TRBJ1-1; TRBD1 agrees at 7 bases. Trimming at V came to 7 bases and at J to 0 bases, leaving 5 bases not matched to a gene. The germline V gene has CDR1 MNHEY and CDR2 SVGEGT. There are 14 residues in the CDR3. As DNA, the CDR3 is TGTGCCAGCACCCGAGACAGGGTGAACACTGAAGCTTTCTTT. Translating it yields CASTRDRVNTEAFF.

This clonotype has just a few counts. The V call is TRBV20-1, the J call TRBJ2-7; 7 bases line up with TRBD2. The CDR3 covers 14 residues. In germline, CDR1 is DFQATT, CDR2 SNEGSKA (reference sequence). Trimming at V came to 5 bases and at J to 2 bases, leaving 9 bases not matched to a gene. CDR3: CSAPLADSTYEQYF. The CDR3 DNA reads as TGCAGTGCTCCCCTAGCGGACTCGACCTACGAGCAGTACTTC.

This chain connects TRBV5-1 to TRBJ2-3; D unclear. The length of the CDR3 is 14 residues. Trimming took off 0 bases at V and 2 bases at J, with 7 bases between the two ends. CDR1 and CDR2 from the germline V gene are SGHRS and YFSETQ. The CDR3 DNA follows: TGCGCCAGCAGCTTGGGGGCAGTCACAGATACGCAGTATTTT. Protein product: CASSLGAVTDTQYF.

The chain links TRBV12-3 or TRBV12-4 to TRBJ2-5; D might be TRBD2 (6 bases). V dropped 5 bases and J dropped 5 bases, with 12 bases sitting between them. The CDR3 has 13 amino acids. The CDR3 is CASSQTRWETQYF. Written as DNA, the CDR3 is TGTGCCAGCAGTCAGACTAGATGGGAGACCCAGTACTTC.

Points on this clonotype: A junction end diverges from the germline sequence, so it may reflect a read error. The chain combines TRBV6-5 with TRBJ2-6, with 10 positions matching TRBD1. CDR3 length: 15 amino acids. Germline V gene sequence: CDR1 MNHEY, CDR2 SVGAGI. CDR3 nucleotide sequence: TGTGGCAGCAGAACCGGAGGGACAGGGGCGGGTGTCCTGACTTTC. As protein: CGSRTGGTGAGVLTF.

A few counts support this clonotype. The genes are TRBV9 and TRBJ1-2; TRBD1 agrees at 7 bases. CDR3 size: 14 residues. V was pared by 0 bases and J by 8 bases, with 7 bases of the junction left unmatched. The germline V gene encodes CDR1 SGDLS and CDR2 YYNGEE. The CDR3: CASSVADRRGGYTF. In nucleotides, the CDR3 is TGTGCCAGCAGCGTAGCGGACAGGCGAGGGGGCTACACCTTC. Variable domain in full (rest from reference TRBV9 and TRBJ1-2): DSGVTQTPKHLITATGQRVTLRCSPRSGDLSVYWYQQSLDQGLQFLIQYYNGEERAKGNILERFSAQQFPDLHSELNLSSLELGDSALYFCASSVADRRGGYTFGSGTRLTVV.

The chain combines TRBV5-1 with TRBJ2-7, with 7 bases that match TRBD2. CDR1 is SGHRS and CDR2 is YFSETQ in the germline V gene. The CDR3 spans 15 residues. Germline trimming cut 4 bases from V and 3 bases from J; bases unmatched to any gene: 10. CDR3 bases: TGCGCCAGCAGCGTAACAGGCCCGGGGGGCTACGAGCAGTACTTC. It translates to CASSVTGPGGYEQYF.

This clonotype was found a few times. The chain joins TRBV27 to TRBJ2-7, with 9 bases lining up with TRBD1. The CDR3 has 18 amino acids. The J segment lost 5 bases and the V segment lost 6 bases, leaving 20 bases of the junction unmatched. Germline V gene data show CDR1 as MNHEY and CDR2 as SMNVEV (reference sequence). In DNA, the CDR3 is TGTGCCAGCAGCCCTCCCGGGACAGGGCCCTTTCTAGCAAACGAGCAGTACTTC. This encodes CASSPPGTGPFLANEQYF.

The gene calls are TRBV5-5 and TRBJ2-7, with D unresolved. Germline CDR1 and CDR2: SGHKS and YYEKEE (reference sequence). This CDR3 is built from 11 residues. V was clipped by 1 base and J by 7 bases, with 6 bases between them. The chain's CDR3 is CASSLSWEQYF. CDR3 sequence (DNA): TGTGCCAGCAGCTTGTCCTGGGAGCAGTACTTC.

This clonotype has a count of ten or more. Here the CDR3 DNA reads TGTGCCAGCAGCCCGACAGTTACTGAAGCTTTCTTT. Protein: CASSPTVTEAFF. The chain carries TRBV7-9 and TRBJ1-1; D perhaps matches TRBD1 (5 bases). CDR3 length: 12 amino acids. V lost 5 bases and J lost 5, with 9 bases in between. The V gene's germline CDR1 is SEHNR and CDR2 FQNEAQ (reference sequence).

This clonotype was detected a few times. The V call is TRBV3-1, the J call TRBJ2-1; D is tentatively TRBD1 or TRBD2 (5 bases each). V gave up 2 bases and J gave up 4 bases, with 21 bases separating them. Germline V gives CDR1 LGHDT, CDR2 YNNKEL (reference sequence). This CDR3 contains 18 residues. Here the CDR3 DNA reads TGTGCCAGCAGCCAACCTCCCGGGTTCGGGACCTTTTACAATGAGCAGTTCTTC. This translates into CASSQPPGFGTFYNEQFF.